Each of the 19 T cell receptor beta chains below was sequenced from the same sample in a study of blood T cell repertoires in COVID-19. Data came from immunoSEQ multiplex PCR; TCRdb stores just in-frame clones and leaves some out. In the table there are 300,000 to 350,000 clones, 83% of which are singletons. Material: peripheral blood. These TCRs come from a young man with active or convalescent COVID-19.

The rearrangement links TRBV9 to TRBJ1-6; 8 bases line up with TRBD1. This CDR3 region has 15 residues. Germline trimming cut 3 bases from V and 5 bases from J; bases unmatched to any gene: 4. Germline CDR1 SGDLS, CDR2 YYNGEE. The CDR3 DNA is TGTGCCAGCAGCGGGACAGGGTTCGATAATTCACCCCTCCACTTT. Translation gives CASSGTGFDNSPLHF.

The rearrangement links TRBV6-5 to TRBJ1-3; weak D call: TRBD1 (5 bases). This CDR3 spans 15 amino acids. Trimming shortened V by 4 bases and J by 0 bases, and 10 bases separated the two germline ends. Germline CDR1 and CDR2: MNHEY and SVGAGI. As DNA, the CDR3 is TGTGCCAGCAGTTCGACAGAAAACTCTGGAAACACCATATATTTT. Translated: CASSSTENSGNTIYF.

The J gene is TRBJ2-7, the V gene TRBV7-2, with 11 bases matching TRBD2. The CDR3 consists of 15 residues. Germline trimming cut 2 bases from V and 7 bases from J; bases unmatched to any gene: 7. Germline V CDR1 and CDR2: SGHTA, FQGNSA. CDR3 residues: CASSLLAGGLREQYF. Written as DNA, the CDR3 is TGTGCCAGCAGCTTACTAGCGGGAGGACTAAGGGAGCAGTACTTC.

This clone came up a few times. The V call is TRBV30, the J call TRBJ1-2, with TRBD1 identical over 12 bases. Germline V CDR1 and CDR2: GTSNPN, SVGIG (reference sequence). V lost 2 bases, J lost 14 bases, and 9 bases stayed unmatched. The CDR3 contains 13 residues. CDR3 sequence: CAWSTAGQGASTF. In DNA form, the CDR3 reads TGTGCCTGGAGTACAGCGGGACAGGGGGCAAGTACCTTC.

The chain employs TRBV24-1 and TRBJ2-7, with 9 bases that match TRBD1. Germline CDR1 reads KGHDR; CDR2 reads SFDVKD. J lost 5 bases, V lost 9 bases, and 4 bases had no gene match. This CDR3 spans 12 amino acids. The CDR3 here is CATYTGGNEQYF. As DNA, the CDR3 is TGTGCCACCTACACAGGGGGCAACGAGCAGTACTTC.

The rearrangement joins TRBV7-2 to TRBJ2-1; tentatively, D is TRBD1 (5 bases). V lost 7 bases and J 8 bases, leaving 12 bases between the germline ends. The CDR3 sequence is 12 residues long. CDR1 and CDR2 from the germline V gene are SGHTA and FQGNSA. CDR3 amino acids: CASTLQGDEQFF. The CDR3 bases are TGTGCCAGCACCCTGCAGGGTGATGAGCAGTTCTTC.

The rearrangement joins TRBV21-1 to TRBJ1-2; the listed D gene, TRBD1, was not tested against the DNA. TRBV21-1 is a pseudogene segment. There are 15 residues in the CDR3. CDR3 sequence reads: CASSKRQGELYGYTF. The DNA for the CDR3 is TGTGCCAGCAGCAAACGGCAGGGGGAATTATATGGCTACACCTTC.

This chain joins TRBV7-6 and TRBJ1-2; D is perhaps TRBD1 (5 bases). The germline gives CDR1 SGHVS, CDR2 FNYEAQ. With 4 bases removed from V and 5 bases from J, the gap between germline ends came to 17 bases. The length of the CDR3 is 15 residues. CDR3 nucleotides: TGTGCCAGCAGCTATAATGCCGGGACTGTATATGGCTACACCTTC. This encodes CASSYNAGTVYGYTF.

This rearrangement joins TRBV5-6 to TRBJ2-1; 12 bases match TRBD2. CDR3 length equals 15 residues. V lost 2 bases and J lost 8; bases outside the gene matches: 5. CDR1 is SGHDT, CDR2 YYEEEE, per germline. The CDR3 loop reads CASSLGLAGRHEQFF. The DNA for the CDR3 is TGTGCCAGCAGCTTAGGACTAGCGGGAAGGCATGAGCAGTTCTTC.

The chain couples TRBV7-2 to TRBJ1-1; D possibly corresponds to TRBD1 (6 bases). The CDR3 is 14 residues long. The V end was cut by 3 bases, the J end by 10 bases, with 18 bases between. Germline lookup yields CDR1 SGHTA and CDR2 FQGNSA. CDR3 region: CASSLGHGSSVAFF. The CDR3, as DNA: TGTGCCAGCAGCTTGGGACATGGTTCTTCGGTAGCTTTCTTT.

The chain combines TRBV5-5 with TRBJ1-2; 7 positions match TRBD1. The CDR3 runs 12 residues. Germline loops: CDR1 SGHKS, CDR2 YYEKEE (reference sequence). Trimming cost V 4 bases and J 6 bases; bases outside gene matches: 3. CDR3 residues: CASSPGQDGYTF. In nucleotides, the CDR3 is TGTGCCAGCAGCCCCGGACAGGATGGCTACACCTTC.

The chain uses TRBV5-1 and TRBJ1-1; possibly TRBD1 for D (5 bases). The V end lost 0 bases, the J end lost 3 bases, and 9 bases lay between the germline ends. Looked up from germline, CDR1 is SGHRS and CDR2 is YFSETQ. CDR3 length: 14 amino acids. In DNA, the CDR3 is TGCGCCAGCAGCTTGGGAGGCAGGGACACTGAAGCTTTCTTT. Its protein is CASSLGGRDTEAFF. Full variable domain (rest looked up from reference TRBV5-1 and TRBJ1-1): KAGVTQTPRYLIKTRGQQVTLSCSPISGHRSVSWYQQTPGQGLQFLFEYFSETQRNKGNFPGRFSGRQFSNSRSEMNVSTLELGDSALYLCASSLGGRDTEAFFGQGTRLTVV.

The rearrangement links TRBV5-5 to TRBJ1-2; maybe TRBD1 (6 bases). Germline-derived CDR1 and CDR2 are SGHKS and YYEKEE (reference sequence). This CDR3 spans 12 amino acids. Trimming took 4 bases from V and 7 from J, leaving 11 bases between them. DNA of the CDR3: TGTGCCAGCAGCCAACAGGGACCTGGCTACACCTTC. Translating it yields CASSQQGPGYTF.

V gene TRBV21-1 combines with J gene TRBJ2-4; the DNA was not used to check the table's D call, TRBD2. TRBV21-1 is a pseudogene locus. The CDR3 spans 15 residues. This chain's CDR3 is CASSTQDGEGGIQYF. The DNA of the CDR3 is TGTGCCAGCAGCACCCAGGACGGCGAGGGCGGCATTCAGTACTTC.

This rearrangement joins TRBV6-2 or TRBV6-3 to TRBJ2-7, with 7 bases matching TRBD1. The J segment lost 2 bases and the V segment lost 6 bases, leaving 10 bases of the junction unmatched. Germline loops: CDR1 MNHEY, CDR2 SVGEGT. CDR3 length: 15 residues. CDR3 region: CASSPRWGQTYEQYF. CDR3 sequence (DNA): TGTGCCAGCAGCCCCAGGTGGGGACAGACCTACGAGCAGTACTTC.

The chain couples TRBV2 to TRBJ2-7; no reliable D call. Per germline, CDR1 SNHLY and CDR2 FYNNEI. Trimming removed 4 bases at V and 2 bases at J, with 6 bases between. CDR3 size: 12 residues. CDR3 sequence reads: CASSGAAYEQYF. CDR3 in DNA: TGTGCCAGCAGTGGGGCAGCCTACGAGCAGTACTTC.

J is TRBJ2-1 and V is TRBV7-2; tentatively, D is TRBD2 (5 bases). CDR3 length: 16 amino acids. Trimming cost V 0 bases and J 1 base, with 10 bases left between them. Per germline, CDR1 SGHTA and CDR2 FQGNSA. As DNA, the CDR3 is TGTGCCAGCAGCTTAGCGGGAGTAGGGTCCTACAATGAGCAGTTCTTC. This encodes CASSLAGVGSYNEQFF.

This clone has ten or more counts. The chain joins TRBV5-1 to TRBJ2-7; the match to TRBD2 covers 12 bases. This CDR3 spans 16 amino acids. CDR1 is SGHRS, CDR2 YFSETQ, per germline. V lost 4 bases and J lost 4; bases outside the gene matches: 9. CDR3 amino acids: CASSALGLAGGYEQYF. The CDR3 DNA is TGCGCCAGCAGCGCCTTGGGACTAGCGGGTGGGTACGAGCAGTACTTC.

The chain recombines TRBV28 with TRBJ2-7; the match to TRBD1 covers 7 bases. The CDR3 sequence is 13 residues long. V dropped 6 bases and J dropped 2; count of bases not matched to a gene: 4. Germline V lookup: CDR1 MDHEN, CDR2 SYDVKM. The CDR3 here is CASSRGQPYEQYF. The CDR3 DNA reads as TGTGCCAGCAGCCGGGGACAGCCCTACGAGCAGTACTTC. Filled out from reference TRBV28 and TRBJ2-7, the complete variable domain reads DVKVTQSSRYLVKRTGEKVFLECVQDMDHENMFWYRQDPGLGLRLIYFSYDVKMKEKGDIPEGYSVSREKKERFSLILESASTNQTSMYLCASSRGQPYEQYFGPGTRLTVT.